These 18 T cell receptor beta chains share one sample of origin, sequenced in a study of T cell changes during pregnancy in multiple sclerosis. Clones were read by immunoSEQ multiplex PCR, and TCRdb kept only the in-frame ones, dropping some. The table lists approximately 46,000 clones, approximately 90% of them singletons. The starting material was CD4+ T cells from peripheral blood mononuclear cells, obtained after pregnancy. These TCRs come from a female donor with multiple sclerosis, enrolled in a pregnancy study.

The chain joins TRBV5-4 to TRBJ2-5; D perhaps matches TRBD2 (6 bases). Germline CDR1 SGHNT, CDR2 YYREEE (reference sequence). With 4 bases removed from V and 2 bases from J, the gap between germline ends came to 12 bases. The CDR3 has 14 amino acids. The CDR3 here is CASSAIGGQETQYF. The CDR3, as DNA: TGTGCCAGCAGCGCGATCGGGGGTCAAGAGACCCAGTACTTC.

The rearrangement uses TRBV25-1 and TRBJ2-5, with TRBD1 matching over 8 bases. This CDR3 has 14 amino acids. Germline V gene sequence: CDR1 MGHDK, CDR2 SYGVNS. V gave up 3 bases and J gave up 4 bases; unmatched junction bases: 4. The CDR3 coding sequence is TGTGCCAGCAGTGACGACAGGGGTGGAGAGACCCAGTACTTC. Its protein is CASSDDRGGETQYF.

The chain uses TRBV5-1 and TRBJ2-1; 13 bases agree with TRBD2. The CDR3 covers 17 residues. Germline CDR1 is SGHRS and CDR2 is YFSETQ. Germline trimming cut 0 bases from V and 6 bases from J; bases unmatched to any gene: 6. The CDR3 DNA is TGCGCCAGCAGCTTGGCACCCACTAGCGGGAGGGCCAATGAGCAGTTCTTC. Protein: CASSLAPTSGRANEQFF.

This clone was seen a few times. V usage is TRBV25-1 and J usage is TRBJ1-3; a possible D gene is TRBD1 (6 bases). The CDR3 totals 15 residues. Germline V gives CDR1 MGHDK, CDR2 SYGVNS. The V gene lost 4 bases and the J gene lost 2 bases, with 12 bases spanning the gap. The CDR3 DNA is TGTGCCAGCAGTGCGGGCAGGGGAACTGGAAACACCATATATTTT. Encoded protein: CASSAGRGTGNTIYF. The full variable domain, rest sourced from reference TRBV25-1 and TRBJ1-3, is EADIYQTPRYLVIGTGKKITLECSQTMGHDKMYWYQQDPGMELHLIHYSYGVNSTEKGDLSSESTVSRIRTEHFPLTLESARPSHTSQYLCASSAGRGTGNTIYFGEGSWLTVV.

The V gene is TRBV5-5, the J gene TRBJ2-4, with 7 nucleotides matching TRBD1. The CDR3 runs to 17 residues. The V segment lost 0 bases and the J segment 5 bases; nucleotides outside the gene matches: 11. Germline loops: CDR1 SGHKS, CDR2 YYEKEE (reference sequence). CDR3 amino acids: CASSLGLGGREQNIQYF. DNA of the CDR3: TGTGCCAGCAGCTTGGGGTTAGGGGGCAGGGAACAAAACATTCAGTACTTC. The variable domain in full, completed from reference TRBV5-5 and TRBJ2-4, reads DAGVTQSPTHLIKTRGQQVTLRCSPISGHKSVSWYQQVLGQGPQFIFQYYEKEERGRGNFPDRFSARQFPNYSSELNVNALLLGDSALYLCASSLGLGGREQNIQYFGAGTRLSVL.

The rearrangement uses TRBV19 and TRBJ2-7; D gene ambiguous. V shed 0 bases and J shed 4 bases, with 7 bases lying between them. The CDR3 totals 13 residues. Per the germline V gene, CDR1 is LNHDA and CDR2 is SQIVND (reference sequence). CDR3 coding DNA: TGTGCCAGTAGTATAGATCTGCAGTACGAGCAGTACTTC. It specifies CASSIDLQYEQYF.

This chain links TRBV28 with TRBJ2-3, with D tentatively TRBD1 (6 bases). The CDR3 runs 15 residues. Germline lookup yields CDR1 MDHEN and CDR2 SYDVKM. With 1 base removed from V and 1 base from J, the gap between germline ends came to 9 bases. DNA for the CDR3: TGTGCCAGCAGTTTATCAGGGGCGGGCACAGATACGCAGTATTTT. It yields the protein CASSLSGAGTDTQYF.

The chain joins TRBV29-1 to TRBJ2-4; D is possibly TRBD2 (5 bases). Trimming left V 2 bases short and J 12 bases short, with 11 bases between. Germline V lookup: CDR1 SQVTM, CDR2 ANQGSEA. This CDR3 has 11 residues. The CDR3 nucleotides are TGCAGCGTTGAAATGGAGGCCCATCAGTACTTC. Its protein is CSVEMEAHQYF.

The chain has TRBV5-4 and TRBJ2-1; 8 bases are shared with TRBD1. CDR3 size: 15 residues. The V gene end was trimmed by 7 bases and the J gene end by 8 bases; junction bases not matched to a gene: 14. Germline V gene lookup returns CDR1 SGHNT and CDR2 YYREEE (reference sequence). The CDR3 protein is CASFTRGTGGDEQFF. CDR3 DNA sequence: TGTGCCAGCTTCACCCGGGGGACAGGTGGCGATGAGCAGTTCTTC.

DNA for the CDR3: TGTGCCAGTAGTACCATCAGGGATGCAACTAATGAAAAACTGTTTTTT. Its translation: CASSTIRDATNEKLFF. V is TRBV19 and J is TRBJ1-4; D may be TRBD1 (5 bases). The CDR3 runs 16 residues. Germline CDR1 and CDR2: LNHDA and SQIVND (reference sequence). With 4 bases removed from V and 0 bases from J, the gap between germline ends came to 12 bases.

The chain is built from TRBV7-2 and TRBJ2-1, with 9 bases lining up with TRBD2. The germline CDR1 and CDR2 sequences are SGHTA and FQGNSA. The CDR3 has 13 residues. After removal of 3 bases from V and 8 bases from J, the junction contained 2 bases not matched to a gene. CDR3 DNA sequence: TGTGCCAGCAGCTTCCGCGGGGGGGATGAGCAGTTCTTC. Its protein product is CASSFRGGDEQFF. The full variable domain, with the rest looked up from reference TRBV7-2 and TRBJ2-1, is GAGVSQSPSNKVTEKGKDVELRCDPISGHTALYWYRQSLGQGLEFLIYFQGNSAPDKSGLPSDRFSAERTGGSVSTLTIQRTQQEDSAVYLCASSFRGGDEQFFGPGTRLTVL.

This clone is a singleton in its sample. The rearrangement joins TRBV27 to TRBJ1-1; D uncertain. CDR1 is MNHEY, CDR2 SMNVEV, per germline (reference sequence). Between the trimmed V and J ends, which lost 1 base and 7 bases, there was a span of 10 bases. The CDR3 loop spans 13 amino acids. The DNA of the CDR3 is TGTGCCAGCAGTTTATACCCAGACTATGAAGCTTTCTTT. Its protein is CASSLYPDYEAFF.

The chain combines TRBV2 with TRBJ1-1, with D perhaps matching TRBD1 (5 bases). Trimming shortened V by 6 bases and J by 1 base, and 15 bases separated the two germline ends. CDR1 is SNHLY and CDR2 is FYNNEI in the germline V gene. This CDR3 is built from 15 residues. This CDR3 reads CASRPAAGKNTEAFF. CDR3 bases: TGTGCCAGCAGGCCCGCGGCAGGGAAGAACACTGAAGCTTTCTTT.

This rearrangement joins TRBV9 to TRBJ2-1, with 8 bases fitting TRBD2. CDR1 is SGDLS, CDR2 YYNGEE, per germline. The length of the CDR3 is 15 residues. With V trimmed by 2 bases and J by 4 bases, 5 bases remained unmatched. This chain's CDR3 is CASSVSGSVYNEQFF. CDR3 in DNA: TGTGCCAGCAGCGTGAGCGGGAGTGTTTACAATGAGCAGTTCTTC.

The sample holds one count of this clone. The chain carries TRBV28 and TRBJ2-4, with a possible D match to TRBD2 (5 bases). This CDR3 has 16 amino acids. CDR1 is MDHEN, CDR2 SYDVKM, per germline. V lost 6 bases to trimming and J lost 0 bases, with 15 bases between them. The CDR3 loop reads CASSPGPGKAKNIQYF. CDR3 nucleotides: TGTGCCAGCAGCCCTGGCCCGGGAAAAGCCAAAAACATTCAGTACTTC.

The chain has TRBV2 and TRBJ2-1; 10 nucleotides line up with TRBD2. CDR3 length: 16 amino acids. Germline CDR1 and CDR2: SNHLY and FYNNEI. J was trimmed by 1 base and V by 9 bases; bases with no gene match: 9. As DNA, the CDR3 is TGTGCCAGTAGAAGTACTAGCGGGAATTCCTACAATGAGCAGTTCTTC. Residues: CASRSTSGNSYNEQFF.

This clone was seen a few times. V usage is TRBV6-4 and J usage is TRBJ1-1; D is uncertain. Trimming stripped 4 bases from V and 3 bases from J, with 9 bases between. The CDR3 is 13 amino acids. Germline CDR1 reads MRHNA; CDR2 reads SNTAGT. The CDR3 DNA follows: TGTGCCAGCAGTGCCGGGTTTGACACTGAAGCTTTCTTT. Its protein is CASSAGFDTEAFF.

J is TRBJ1-5 and V is TRBV7-8; D may be TRBD1 (5 bases). Trimming pared 0 bases from V and 3 bases from J, leaving 15 bases between. CDR3 length: 17 residues. The germline V gene has CDR1 SGHVS and CDR2 FQNEAQ. In DNA, the CDR3 is TGTGCCAGCAGCTTAGCAATGTCAGGGAAGACCAATCAGCCCCAGCATTTT. Amino acid sequence: CASSLAMSGKTNQPQHF.